These T cell receptor beta chains were read from a single sample in a study of CD8 T cells in Susac syndrome. TCRdb used MiXCR to reprocess the immunoSEQ multiplex PCR reads, holding one entry per CDR3 protein. The table includes about 120,000 distinct CDR3 sequences, roughly 95% detected once. Material for sequencing was CD4+ T cells from PBMCs. The source of these receptors is a human donor with Susac syndrome. The CDR3 runs from the conserved cysteine through the conserved F or W. The order of the fields is J gene, clone size, V gene, D gene, CDR3 protein, CDR3 DNA. The D gene is left open where the match is weak. Clone size, where shown, is once, few, many, or a class for clones that have expanded.

j_call: TRBJ2-5; clone_size: .; v_call: TRBV12-3/TRBV12-4; d_call: TRBD2; cdr3_aa: CASSPRTGGETQYF; cdr3_nt: TGTGCCAGCAGCCCCCGTACGGGAGGGGAGACCCAGTACTTC
j_call: TRBJ2-3; clone_size: .; v_call: TRBV14; d_call: .; cdr3_aa: CASSPRLGDTQYF; cdr3_nt: TGTGCCAGCAGCCCTAGGTTGGGGGATACGCAGTATTTT
j_call: TRBJ2-6; clone_size: .; v_call: TRBV29-1; d_call: .; cdr3_aa: CSVEGDSSGANVLTF; cdr3_nt: TGCAGCGTTGAAGGGGACTCCTCTGGGGCCAACGTCCTGACTTTC
j_call: TRBJ2-3; clone_size: .; v_call: TRBV3-1; d_call: .; cdr3_aa: CASSQGAVTDTQYF; cdr3_nt: TGTGCCAGCAGCCAAGGGGCAGTCACAGATACGCAGTATTTT
j_call: TRBJ1-1; clone_size: .; v_call: TRBV5-4; d_call: TRBD1; cdr3_aa: CASSRGQGTTEAFF; cdr3_nt: TGTGCCAGCAGCCGGGGACAGGGGACGACTGAAGCTTTCTTT
j_call: TRBJ2-4; clone_size: .; v_call: TRBV7-9; d_call: .; cdr3_aa: CASSLDLSFPYF; cdr3_nt: TGTGCCAGCAGCTTGGACCTATCCTTCCCCTACTTC
j_call: TRBJ2-7; clone_size: .; v_call: TRBV7-2; d_call: .; cdr3_aa: CASSLAWGPHYF; cdr3_nt: TGTGCCAGCAGCTTAGCATGGGGGCCTCACTACTTC
j_call: TRBJ2-3; clone_size: once; v_call: TRBV29-1; d_call: .; cdr3_aa: CSVETASTDTQYF; cdr3_nt: TGCAGCGTTGAAACGGCCAGCACAGATACGCAGTATTTT
j_call: TRBJ2-5; clone_size: .; v_call: TRBV5-1; d_call: .; cdr3_aa: CASRLRTLETQYF; cdr3_nt: TGCGCCAGCAGGTTGAGGACCCTAGAGACCCAGTACTTC
j_call: TRBJ2-7; clone_size: .; v_call: TRBV6-5; d_call: TRBD2; cdr3_aa: CASSYSGLAGAMYEQYF; cdr3_nt: TGTGCCAGCAGTTACTCAGGGCTAGCGGGAGCAATGTACGAGCAGTACTTC
j_call: TRBJ2-1; clone_size: once; v_call: TRBV7-3; d_call: TRBD1; cdr3_aa: CASSLRGQDYNEQFF; cdr3_nt: TGTGCCAGCAGCCTAAGGGGACAGGATTACAATGAGCAGTTCTTC
j_call: TRBJ1-5; clone_size: .; v_call: TRBV27; d_call: TRBD1; cdr3_aa: CASGDRVGNQPQHF; cdr3_nt: TGTGCCAGCGGGGACAGGGTGGGCAATCAGCCCCAGCATTTT
j_call: TRBJ2-7; clone_size: once; v_call: TRBV5-4; d_call: TRBD1; cdr3_aa: CASSTRTGVAYEQYF; cdr3_nt: TGTGCCAGCAGCACCAGGACAGGGGTGGCGTACGAGCAGTACTTC
j_call: TRBJ2-5; clone_size: .; v_call: TRBV7-9; d_call: TRBD2; cdr3_aa: CASSSGTSGYQETQYF; cdr3_nt: TGTGCCAGCAGCTCCGGGACTAGCGGGTACCAAGAGACCCAGTACTTC
j_call: TRBJ2-1; clone_size: .; v_call: TRBV20-1; d_call: TRBD2; cdr3_aa: CSATGGGGRAGEQFF; cdr3_nt: TGCAGTGCTACCGGTGGTGGCGGGAGGGCCGGTGAGCAGTTCTTC
j_call: TRBJ1-5; clone_size: .; v_call: TRBV20-1; d_call: .; cdr3_aa: CSASLGMGAQHF; cdr3_nt: TGCAGTGCTAGCCTCGGTATGGGGGCCCAGCATTTT
j_call: TRBJ2-2; clone_size: .; v_call: TRBV29-1; d_call: .; cdr3_aa: CSVLQGNTGELFF; cdr3_nt: TGCAGCGTCCTACAGGGGAACACCGGGGAGCTGTTTTTT
j_call: TRBJ2-1; clone_size: .; v_call: TRBV12-5; d_call: .; cdr3_aa: CASRDGGTYNEQFF; cdr3_nt: TGTGCTAGCCGGGACGGAGGAACCTACAATGAGCAGTTCTTC
j_call: TRBJ1-2; clone_size: .; v_call: TRBV3-1; d_call: .; cdr3_aa: CASSQTGLGGYTF; cdr3_nt: TGTGCCAGCAGCCAAACAGGGCTTGGTGGCTACACCTTC
j_call: TRBJ2-5; clone_size: .; v_call: TRBV30; d_call: .; cdr3_aa: CAWGSLAMGAWTQYF; cdr3_nt: TGTGCCTGGGGGAGCTTAGCGATGGGGGCATGGACCCAGTACTTC
j_call: TRBJ2-1; clone_size: .; v_call: TRBV15; d_call: .; cdr3_aa: CATSSRIYNEQFF; cdr3_nt: TGTGCCACCAGCAGTCGGATTTACAATGAGCAGTTCTTC
j_call: TRBJ2-1; clone_size: once; v_call: TRBV7-7; d_call: TRBD2; cdr3_aa: CASSLAPAGLAGGEQFF; cdr3_nt: TGTGCTAGCAGCTTAGCCCCAGCGGGCCTAGCGGGGGGTGAGCAGTTCTTC
j_call: TRBJ1-1; clone_size: .; v_call: TRBV5-4; d_call: .; cdr3_aa: CASSFPEQAAFF; cdr3_nt: TGTGCCAGCAGTTTTCCGGAGCAGGCGGCTTTCTTT
j_call: TRBJ2-3; clone_size: once; v_call: TRBV3-1; d_call: TRBD2; cdr3_aa: CASSQGSLAGGITDTQYF; cdr3_nt: TGTGCCAGCAGCCAAGGAAGTCTAGCGGGAGGGATCACAGATACGCAGTATTTT
j_call: TRBJ2-7; clone_size: .; v_call: TRBV20-1; d_call: .; cdr3_aa: CSAAGTPYEQYF; cdr3_nt: TGCAGTGCTGCAGGGACACCTTACGAGCAGTACTTC
j_call: TRBJ1-4; clone_size: once; v_call: TRBV5-1; d_call: .; cdr3_aa: CASSRVTNEKLFF; cdr3_nt: TGCGCCAGCAGCAGGGTGACTAATGAAAAACTGTTTTTT
j_call: TRBJ2-7; clone_size: .; v_call: TRBV5-1; d_call: TRBD2; cdr3_aa: CASSGNSGRFPYEQYF; cdr3_nt: TGCGCCAGCAGCGGTAATAGCGGGAGATTCCCCTACGAGCAGTACTTC
j_call: TRBJ2-2; clone_size: .; v_call: TRBV4-3; d_call: TRBD1; cdr3_aa: CASSQETGSGELFF; cdr3_nt: TGCGCCAGCAGCCAGGAGACAGGGTCCGGGGAGCTGTTTTTT
j_call: TRBJ2-5; clone_size: .; v_call: TRBV7-3; d_call: TRBD1; cdr3_aa: CASSLTGFETQYF; cdr3_nt: TGTGCCAGCAGCCTGACAGGGTTCGAGACCCAGTACTTC
j_call: TRBJ2-5; clone_size: .; v_call: TRBV5-4; d_call: .; cdr3_aa: CASSLALPKETQYF; cdr3_nt: TGTGCCAGCAGCTTGGCGCTCCCAAAAGAGACCCAGTACTTC
j_call: TRBJ2-1; clone_size: once; v_call: TRBV14; d_call: .; cdr3_aa: CASSRDFLVNEQFF; cdr3_nt: TGTGCCAGCAGCAGGGACTTCCTGGTGAATGAGCAGTTCTTC
j_call: TRBJ2-1; clone_size: .; v_call: TRBV12-3/TRBV12-4; d_call: TRBD2; cdr3_aa: CASSSSTSGIGEQFF; cdr3_nt: TGTGCCAGCAGTTCTAGTACTAGCGGGATTGGTGAGCAGTTCTTC
j_call: TRBJ2-7; clone_size: .; v_call: TRBV4-2; d_call: .; cdr3_aa: CASSQAQSGVYEQYF; cdr3_nt: TGTGCCAGCAGCCAAGCTCAGTCAGGAGTCTACGAGCAGTACTTC
j_call: TRBJ2-2; clone_size: .; v_call: TRBV7-6; d_call: .; cdr3_aa: CASSLALLSPRNTGELFF; cdr3_nt: TGTGCCAGCAGCTTAGCGCTCCTATCCCCGAGAAACACCGGGGAGCTGTTTTTT
j_call: TRBJ2-7; clone_size: .; v_call: TRBV2; d_call: .; cdr3_aa: CASSATTGLGEQYF; cdr3_nt: TGTGCCAGCAGTGCTACGACAGGTCTTGGCGAGCAGTACTTC
j_call: TRBJ2-5; clone_size: .; v_call: TRBV6-2/TRBV6-3; d_call: TRBD1; cdr3_aa: CASTLQGAPETQYF; cdr3_nt: TGTGCCAGCACCTTACAGGGGGCGCCGGAGACCCAGTACTTC
j_call: TRBJ1-4; clone_size: .; v_call: TRBV14; d_call: .; cdr3_aa: CASSLRPGEKLFF; cdr3_nt: TGTGCCAGCAGCCTCAGACCCGGGGAAAAACTGTTTTTT
j_call: TRBJ2-7; clone_size: .; v_call: TRBV11-2; d_call: TRBD1; cdr3_aa: CASSRGQGTYEQYF; cdr3_nt: TGTGCCAGTTCAAGGGGACAGGGAACCTACGAGCAGTACTTC
j_call: TRBJ2-1; clone_size: .; v_call: TRBV19; d_call: TRBD2; cdr3_aa: CASTPAPRSGRANYNEQFF; cdr3_nt: TGTGCCAGTACACCCGCTCCGCGGAGCGGGAGGGCAAACTACAATGAGCAGTTCTTC
j_call: TRBJ2-7; clone_size: .; v_call: TRBV29-1; d_call: .; cdr3_aa: CSAKAGTYEQYF; cdr3_nt: TGCAGCGCGAAGGCCGGCACCTACGAGCAGTACTTC
j_call: TRBJ2-1; clone_size: .; v_call: TRBV18; d_call: TRBD1; cdr3_aa: CASSPPSGTGTYNEQFF; cdr3_nt: TGTGCCAGCTCACCACCCTCCGGGACAGGAACCTACAATGAGCAGTTCTTC
j_call: TRBJ2-7; clone_size: .; v_call: TRBV6-6; d_call: TRBD1; cdr3_aa: CASSYSQGAYEQYF; cdr3_nt: TGTGCCAGCAGTTACAGCCAGGGGGCCTACGAGCAGTACTTC
j_call: TRBJ2-3; clone_size: .; v_call: TRBV5-4; d_call: TRBD1; cdr3_aa: CASSFVGQPTDTQYF; cdr3_nt: TGTGCCAGCAGCTTCGTGGGACAGCCCACAGATACGCAGTATTTT
j_call: TRBJ2-1; clone_size: .; v_call: TRBV12-3/TRBV12-4; d_call: .; cdr3_aa: CASHLREIQPGEQFF; cdr3_nt: TGTGCCAGCCACCTCCGGGAAATTCAACCTGGTGAGCAGTTCTTC
j_call: TRBJ1-5; clone_size: .; v_call: TRBV15; d_call: .; cdr3_aa: CATSNGRSSNQPQHF; cdr3_nt: TGTGCCACCAGCAACGGGAGGTCGAGCAATCAGCCCCAGCATTTT
j_call: TRBJ2-3; clone_size: .; v_call: TRBV5-1; d_call: .; cdr3_aa: CASSLRQPPDTQYF; cdr3_nt: TGCGCCAGCAGCTTGCGACAGCCCCCGGATACGCAGTATTTT
j_call: TRBJ1-4; clone_size: .; v_call: TRBV29-1; d_call: .; cdr3_aa: CSVMEGNEKLFF; cdr3_nt: TGCAGCGTTATGGAGGGGAATGAAAAACTGTTTTTT
j_call: TRBJ1-5; clone_size: .; v_call: TRBV12-3/TRBV12-4; d_call: .; cdr3_aa: CASSFSAREPQHF; cdr3_nt: TGTGCCAGCAGTTTTTCCGCCCGGGAGCCCCAGCATTTT
j_call: TRBJ2-3; clone_size: .; v_call: TRBV3-1; d_call: .; cdr3_aa: CASSPRQGLLGDTQYF; cdr3_nt: TGTGCCAGCAGCCCTCGACAGGGACTTTTGGGTGATACGCAGTATTTT
j_call: TRBJ2-3; clone_size: .; v_call: TRBV5-1; d_call: .; cdr3_aa: CASTFGLSTDTQYF; cdr3_nt: TGCGCCAGCACCTTTGGGCTTAGCACAGATACGCAGTATTTT
j_call: TRBJ2-1; clone_size: once; v_call: TRBV4-2; d_call: TRBD2; cdr3_aa: CASSQDRGSDPNEQFF; cdr3_nt: TGTGCCAGCAGCCAAGATCGCGGGAGCGATCCCAATGAGCAGTTCTTC
j_call: TRBJ2-3; clone_size: .; v_call: TRBV3-1; d_call: TRBD2; cdr3_aa: CASSQRGTSGRGTDTQYF; cdr3_nt: TGTGCCAGCAGCCAAAGAGGGACTAGCGGGAGGGGCACAGATACGCAGTATTTT
j_call: TRBJ1-1; clone_size: .; v_call: TRBV30; d_call: .; cdr3_aa: CAWSVTGTMNTEAFF; cdr3_nt: TGTGCCTGGAGTGTAACGGGCACCATGAACACTGAAGCTTTCTTT
j_call: TRBJ2-7; clone_size: .; v_call: TRBV20-1; d_call: .; cdr3_aa: CSARTTYEQYF; cdr3_nt: TGCAGTGCTCGGACCACCTACGAGCAGTACTTC
j_call: TRBJ1-2; clone_size: .; v_call: TRBV7-2; d_call: .; cdr3_aa: CASSSELVLGAEGYTF; cdr3_nt: TGTGCCAGCAGCTCGGAACTTGTATTGGGGGCGGAAGGCTACACCTTC
j_call: TRBJ2-4; clone_size: .; v_call: TRBV5-1; d_call: .; cdr3_aa: CASSFGASHAKNIQYF; cdr3_nt: TGCGCCAGCAGCTTCGGGGCATCTCACGCCAAAAACATTCAGTACTTC
j_call: TRBJ1-2; clone_size: .; v_call: TRBV28; d_call: TRBD1; cdr3_aa: CASSFKPGQIYGYTF; cdr3_nt: TGTGCCAGCAGTTTTAAACCGGGACAGATCTATGGCTACACCTTC
j_call: TRBJ1-1; clone_size: .; v_call: TRBV28; d_call: .; cdr3_aa: CASSLLDTEAFF; cdr3_nt: TGTGCCAGCAGTCTCCTGGACACTGAAGCTTTCTTT